The 29 T cell receptor beta chains below were found in one sample sequenced in a study of cytomegalovirus exposure and HLA in healthy donors. In the PCR, 60 Vbeta and 13 Jbeta primers were used. Clones were read by immunoSEQ multiplex PCR, and TCRdb kept only the in-frame ones, dropping some. The data include approximately 110,000 clones; the top ten clones carry about 2%. The sequenced sample consisted of PBMCs. These receptors all come from a man aged 35 to 55 in good health and CMV-seronegative.

The V call is TRBV5-6, the J call TRBJ1-1; 9 bases line up with TRBD1. Germline lookup yields CDR1 SGHDT and CDR2 YYEEEE. Germline trimming cut 4 bases from V and 2 bases from J; bases unmatched to any gene: 6. The CDR3 contains 15 residues. The CDR3 DNA reads as TGTGCCAGCAGCAAACTGGACAGGGGAAACACTGAAGCTTTCTTT. It translates to CASSKLDRGNTEAFF. The full variable domain, in which reference TRBV5-6 and TRBJ1-1 provide the parts outside the CDR3, is DAGVTQSPTHLIKTRGQQVTLRCSPKSGHDTVSWYQQALGQGPQFIFQYYEEEERQRGNFPDRFSGHQFPNYSSELNVNALLLGDSALYLCASSKLDRGNTEAFFGQGTRLTVV.

V and J are TRBV7-9 and TRBJ2-7; 12 bases are a match to TRBD2. Unmatched junction bases numbered 1, after V lost 4 bases and J lost 6 bases. The V gene's germline CDR1 is SEHNR and CDR2 FQNEAQ (reference sequence). The CDR3 runs to 13 residues. The CDR3 sequence is CASSSLAGGEQYF. In DNA form, the CDR3 reads TGTGCCAGCAGCTCACTAGCGGGAGGCGAGCAGTACTTC.

The chain has TRBV10-3 and TRBJ2-3, with 9 bases aligning to TRBD2. The trim removed 9 bases at V and 1 base at J, leaving 5 bases unmatched. Per the germline V gene, CDR1 is ENHRY and CDR2 is SYGVKD. The CDR3 loop spans 14 amino acids. The CDR3 DNA reads as TGTGCCATTCACTCTAGCGGGGGCACAGATACGCAGTATTTT. This codes for CAIHSSGGTDTQYF.

The rearrangement joins TRBV4-1 to TRBJ1-2, with a possible D match to TRBD1 (5 bases). Trimming took 1 base from V and 0 from J, leaving 21 bases between them. The CDR3 runs 19 residues. Germline CDR1 MGHRA, CDR2 YSYEKL. The CDR3 reads CASSQGRARAGRTNYGYTF. As DNA, the CDR3 is TGCGCCAGCAGCCAAGGTCGTGCTCGGGCAGGGAGGACTAACTATGGCTACACCTTC.

The chain joins TRBV5-6 to TRBJ2-3; a weak D match, TRBD2 (5 bases). Germline loops: CDR1 SGHDT, CDR2 YYEEEE. V lost 0 bases and J 3 bases, leaving 11 bases between the germline ends. CDR3 length: 15 amino acids. The CDR3 loop reads CASSLGEGWTDTQYF. DNA for the CDR3: TGTGCCAGCAGCTTGGGTGAGGGTTGGACAGATACGCAGTATTTT. The entire variable domain, with the rest obtained from reference TRBV5-6 and TRBJ2-3, is as follows: DAGVTQSPTHLIKTRGQQVTLRCSPKSGHDTVSWYQQALGQGPQFIFQYYEEEERQRGNFPDRFSGHQFPNYSSELNVNALLLGDSALYLCASSLGEGWTDTQYFGPGTRLTVL.

V usage is TRBV25-1 and J usage is TRBJ1-2; TRBD1 is a possible D gene (6 bases). Germline V gene data show CDR1 as MGHDK and CDR2 as SYGVNS. The CDR3 runs to 15 residues. V lost 0 bases to trimming and J lost 11 bases, with 19 bases between them. This CDR3 is CASSEYISGTIGYTF. DNA of the CDR3: TGTGCCAGCAGTGAATATATCAGCGGGACAATCGGATACACCTTC.

This chain joins TRBV10-3 and TRBJ2-7, with 16 positions matching TRBD2. V lost 0 bases to trimming and J lost 3 bases; unmatched junction nucleotides: 14. The CDR3 runs 21 residues. The germline CDR1 and CDR2 sequences are ENHRY and SYGVKD. Here the CDR3 reads CAISESGTSGRASFKSYEQYF. The DNA of the CDR3 is TGTGCCATCAGTGAGTCGGGGACTAGCGGGAGGGCCTCGTTTAAAAGCTACGAGCAGTACTTC.

CDR3 residues: CATGTGRDEKLFF. As DNA, the CDR3 is TGTGCCACGGGGACAGGGAGAGATGAAAAACTGTTTTTT. This chain connects TRBV10-3 to TRBJ1-4, with TRBD1 matching 9 bases. The germline gives CDR1 ENHRY, CDR2 SYGVKD. The CDR3 has 13 amino acids. The V gene end was trimmed by 10 bases and the J gene end by 6 bases; junction bases not matched to a gene: 6.

This chain links TRBV27 with TRBJ1-6; the D gene is possibly TRBD1 (6 bases). The CDR3 is 16 amino acids. Germline CDR1 MNHEY, CDR2 SMNVEV (reference sequence). V was shortened by 6 bases and J by 10 bases, with 22 bases between the two germline ends. As DNA, the CDR3 is TGTGCCAGCAGCCCCTCCTCGACAGGACCGGGGTCACCCCTCCACTTT. Protein sequence: CASSPSSTGPGSPLHF.

The chain joins TRBV5-1 to TRBJ1-2; D is perhaps TRBD1 (5 bases). Per germline, CDR1 SGHRS and CDR2 YFSETQ. V was shortened by 0 bases and J by 6 bases, with 12 bases between the two germline ends. The CDR3 spans 14 residues. The CDR3 spells CASSLVEGTNGYTF. For the CDR3, the DNA is TGCGCCAGCAGCTTGGTGGAGGGGACGAATGGCTACACCTTC.

This rearrangement joins TRBV7-8 to TRBJ2-7, with 8 bases that match TRBD2. Germline trimming cut 5 bases from V and 6 bases from J; bases unmatched to any gene: 15. Germline assignment: CDR1 SGHVS and CDR2 FQNEAQ. This CDR3 spans 16 amino acids. CDR3 sequence (DNA): TGTGCCAGCAGCCCGATAGGACCGGGAGGGCGCGGCGAGCAGTACTTC. Protein: CASSPIGPGGRGEQYF.

V and J are TRBV6-5 and TRBJ1-1; D is possibly TRBD1 (6 bases). Trimming removed 6 bases at V and 6 bases at J, with 11 bases between. In germline, CDR1 is MNHEY, CDR2 SVGAGI. This CDR3 spans 12 amino acids. The CDR3 sequence is CASRRTDAEAFF. The DNA for the CDR3 is TGTGCCAGCAGACGGACAGATGCTGAAGCTTTCTTT.

This sequence joins TRBV2 and TRBJ1-4; no clear D. Germline CDR1 and CDR2: SNHLY and FYNNEI. Trimming took 4 bases from V and 0 from J, leaving 9 bases between them. This CDR3 has 15 residues. Here the CDR3 reads CASSVPRSTNEKLFF. DNA for the CDR3: TGTGCCAGCAGTGTCCCCCGTTCAACTAATGAAAAACTGTTTTTT.

The DNA for the CDR3 is TGTGCCAGCAGTCCCAACAGGGGGCTTCTTGACACTGAAGCTTTCTTT. It encodes CASSPNRGLLDTEAFF. This chain connects TRBV27 to TRBJ1-1; 9 nucleotides line up with TRBD1. Germline lookup yields CDR1 MNHEY and CDR2 SMNVEV (reference sequence). This CDR3 comprises 16 residues. Trimming removed 5 bases from V and 3 bases from J; junction bases left unmatched: 10.

The chain uses TRBV6-5 and TRBJ2-1; tentatively, D is TRBD2 (5 bases). The CDR3 has 13 residues. CDR1 is MNHEY and CDR2 is SVGAGI in the germline V gene. V lost 7 bases, J lost 2 bases, and 9 bases lay in between. The CDR3 DNA reads TGTGCCAGCACCCCCGGGACCTACAATGAGCAGTTCTTC. Its protein product is CASTPGTYNEQFF.

V usage is TRBV11-2 and J usage is TRBJ1-1; D might be TRBD1 (5 bases). This CDR3 has 15 amino acids. The germline V and J ends were trimmed by 2 bases and 1 base, with 11 bases remaining between them. Germline V gene sequence: CDR1 SGHAT, CDR2 FQNNGV. The CDR3 DNA sequence: TGTGCCAGCAGCTTAACCGGACACCCGAACACTGAAGCTTTCTTT. Its translation: CASSLTGHPNTEAFF.

The J gene is TRBJ2-3, the V gene TRBV7-3; TRBD2 aligns across 8 bases. The V gene end was trimmed by 0 bases and the J gene end by 5 bases; junction bases not matched to a gene: 4. CDR3 size: 15 residues. Germline CDR1 is SGHTA and CDR2 is FQGTGA. The CDR3 DNA reads TGTGCCAGCAGCTTAACCGGGAGGGCCATAGATACGCAGTATTTT. It codes for CASSLTGRAIDTQYF.

The genes are TRBV4-1 and TRBJ2-7, with TRBD2 matching over 11 bases. Germline CDR1 reads MGHRA; CDR2 reads YSYEKL. V was clipped by 3 bases and J by 4 bases; unmatched bases: 2. This CDR3 has 14 residues. CDR3 sequence reads: CASSQGLAVYEQYF. CDR3 bases: TGCGCCAGCAGCCAGGGACTAGCGGTTTACGAGCAGTACTTC.

The CDR3 here is CASSLTGGKDEQYF. The CDR3 DNA reads TGTGCCAGCAGCTTAACGGGGGGCAAGGACGAGCAGTACTTC. J is TRBJ2-7 and V is TRBV11-3; TRBD2 might be the D (7 bases). Germline loops: CDR1 SGHNT, CDR2 YENEEA. Trimming cost V 2 bases and J 5 bases, with 13 bases left between them. The CDR3 length is 14 residues. Full variable domain (remainder filled in from reference TRBV11-3 and TRBJ2-7): EAGVVQSPRYKIIEKKQPVAFWCNPISGHNTLYWYLQNLGQGPELLIRYENEEAVDDSQLPKDRFSAERLKGVDSTLKIQPAELGDSAVYLCASSLTGGKDEQYFGPGTRLTVT.

The chain is built from TRBV27 and TRBJ2-7, with 8 nucleotides matching TRBD2. This CDR3 region has 15 residues. Germline V gene lookup returns CDR1 MNHEY and CDR2 SMNVEV (reference sequence). The J segment lost 3 bases and the V segment lost 5 bases, leaving 9 bases of the junction unmatched. CDR3 protein: CASSPWTSIYYEQYF. The DNA for the CDR3 is TGTGCCAGCAGTCCCTGGACTAGCATTTACTACGAGCAGTACTTC.

V and J are TRBV10-3 and TRBJ2-3; 8 bases match TRBD2. The CDR3 totals 17 residues. Germline CDR1 is ENHRY and CDR2 is SYGVKD. V shed 0 bases and J 1 base; nucleotides not matched to a gene: 6. CDR3 protein: CAISESKLREGTDTQYF. In DNA, the CDR3 is TGTGCCATCAGTGAGTCTAAGTTGCGGGAGGGCACAGATACGCAGTATTTT.

The CDR3 is CASSPKTGDYYGYTF. The CDR3 DNA follows: TGTGCCAGCAGCCCCAAAACCGGGGACTACTATGGCTACACCTTC. The chain uses TRBV11-1 and TRBJ1-2; TRBD1 is a possible D gene (5 bases). The CDR3 consists of 15 residues. Trimming removed 5 bases from V and 3 bases from J, with 16 bases in between. CDR1 is SGHAT, CDR2 FQDESV, per germline (reference sequence).

V is TRBV21-1 and J is TRBJ2-3; the table calls TRBD2, which could not be checked here. TRBV21-1 is a listed pseudogene. This CDR3 has 21 residues. The chain's CDR3 is CASSKGALAGGPERKTDTQYF. The CDR3 nucleotides read TGTGCCAGCAGCAAAGGGGCCCTAGCGGGAGGGCCGGAACGGAAAACAGATACGCAGTATTTT.

The rearrangement links TRBV5-4 to TRBJ2-1; a weak D match, TRBD2 (5 bases). The CDR3 sequence is 15 residues long. Trimming pared 1 base from V and 2 bases from J, leaving 10 bases between. CDR1 and CDR2 (germline): SGHNT, YYREEE (reference sequence). Written as DNA, the CDR3 is TGTGCCAGCAGCTTGCAGCGGAGGACCTACAATGAGCAGTTCTTC. Residues: CASSLQRRTYNEQFF.

J is TRBJ2-7 and V is TRBV4-1; 12 bases are shared with TRBD2. Germline V gives CDR1 MGHRA, CDR2 YSYEKL. The CDR3 covers 19 residues. Unmatched junction bases numbered 11, after V lost 2 bases and J lost 0 bases. The CDR3 is CASSQNMGLAGGTSYEQYF. DNA of the CDR3: TGCGCCAGCAGCCAAAATATGGGACTAGCGGGCGGAACCTCCTACGAGCAGTACTTC.

The chain couples TRBV5-6 to TRBJ2-7; TRBD2 matches 12 bases. CDR3 size: 13 residues. Looked up from germline, CDR1 is SGHDT and CDR2 is YYEEEE. V dropped 2 bases and J dropped 11; count of bases not matched to a gene: 5. The CDR3, as DNA: TGTGCCAGCAGCTTAACCCCTAGCGGGAGGGAGTACTTC. Translating gives CASSLTPSGREYF.

CDR3 nucleotide sequence: TGTGCCAGCAGTAGACAGGGGAGCTCCTACGAGCAGTACTTC. As protein: CASSRQGSSYEQYF. The chain joins TRBV28 to TRBJ2-7, with 8 bases lining up with TRBD1. Trimming took 5 bases from V and 0 from J; bases not matched to a gene: 3. CDR3 length: 14 amino acids. Germline lookup yields CDR1 MDHEN and CDR2 SYDVKM.

The chain is built from TRBV6-5 and TRBJ1-2; D is undetermined. The CDR3 length is 16 residues. The ends were cut back, 0 bases at V and 1 base at J, with 12 bases in the middle. The germline gives CDR1 MNHEY, CDR2 SVGAGI. The DNA for the CDR3 is TGTGCCAGCAGTTACTCGTGGGCAGGAGGTAACTATGGCTACACCTTC. Its protein is CASSYSWAGGNYGYTF.

V gene TRBV28 combines with J gene TRBJ2-7; TRBD1 matches 7 bases. This CDR3 region has 15 residues. J was trimmed by 4 bases and V by 6 bases; bases with no gene match: 12. CDR1 MDHEN and CDR2 SYDVKM come from the germline V gene. The DNA for the CDR3 is TGTGCCAGCAGCCCCGGGACAGCTGGGAGTTACGAGCAGTACTTC. It yields the protein CASSPGTAGSYEQYF.